What follows are 32 T cell receptor beta chains derived from one specimen sequenced in a study of cytomegalovirus exposure and HLA in healthy donors. It was with 60 Vbeta and 13 Jbeta primers that the PCR ran. This table comes from immunoSEQ multiplex PCR, and its TCRdb copy is limited to in-frame clones, with some not included. This table holds some 160,000 clones, roughly 84% found once. The sequenced material came from PBMCs. All receptors come from a man in his late teens or twenties in good health and CMV-seronegative.

This sequence joins TRBV7-2 and TRBJ1-1; D is ambiguous. The germline V gene encodes CDR1 SGHTA and CDR2 FQGNSA. Trimming took 5 bases from V and 2 from J, leaving 12 bases between them. The CDR3 runs to 14 residues. The CDR3 DNA sequence: TGTGCCAGCAGCCCTACCGTCTTTAACACTGAAGCTTTCTTT. Translated: CASSPTVFNTEAFF.

The rearrangement uses TRBV7-9 and TRBJ1-2; possible D gene TRBD1, 5 bases. With 1 base removed from V and 2 bases from J, the gap between germline ends came to 20 bases. The CDR3 runs to 18 residues. Germline V gene sequence: CDR1 SEHNR, CDR2 FQNEAQ (reference sequence). CDR3: CASSLVHLGGTRNYGYTF. In nucleotides, the CDR3 is TGTGCCAGCAGCTTAGTTCACTTGGGGGGGACCCGCAACTATGGCTACACCTTC.

This clone came up once. V is TRBV5-6 and J is TRBJ2-7; 8 nucleotides align to TRBD2. V lost 0 bases and J lost 3; bases outside the gene matches: 5. This CDR3 is 15 amino acids long. Germline V lookup: CDR1 SGHDT, CDR2 YYEEEE. CDR3: CASSLGGRGGYEQYF. The CDR3 bases are TGTGCCAGCAGCTTGGGGGGCCGGGGGGGCTACGAGCAGTACTTC.

About this clone itself: Other nucleotide sequences from this sample produce the same CDR3. The chain carries TRBV7-9 and TRBJ1-5, with TRBD1 matching over 7 bases. Trimming removed 6 bases from V and 5 bases from J; junction bases left unmatched: 7. The CDR3 runs 14 residues. Germline V gene data show CDR1 as SEHNR and CDR2 as FQNEAQ (reference sequence). CDR3 in amino acids: CASSSTGEDQPQHF. Here the CDR3 DNA reads TGTGCCAGCAGTTCTACAGGGGAGGATCAGCCCCAGCATTTT.

The chain is built from TRBV28 and TRBJ2-7; D unresolved. Germline CDR1 reads MDHEN; CDR2 reads SYDVKM. V was cut by 2 bases and J by 1 base, with 6 bases left in between. CDR3 length: 13 amino acids. This CDR3 is CASSLGQSYEQYF. Here the CDR3 DNA reads TGTGCCAGCAGTTTAGGGCAGTCCTACGAGCAGTACTTC.

J is TRBJ1-2 and V is TRBV6-1, with D unresolved. The germline gives CDR1 MNHNS, CDR2 SASEGT. The CDR3 contains 12 residues. V lost 8 bases and J lost 2, with 9 bases in between. This CDR3 is CASFGRNYGYTF. The DNA for the CDR3 is TGTGCCAGCTTCGGCAGGAACTATGGCTACACCTTC.

The chain carries TRBV28 and TRBJ1-2; D is unclear. In germline, CDR1 is MDHEN, CDR2 SYDVKM. CDR3 length equals 14 residues. Trimming took 4 bases from V and 3 from J, leaving 12 bases between them. CDR3 DNA: TGTGCCAGCAGTTCGACGTCCGGGGACTATGGCTACACCTTC. Its protein is CASSSTSGDYGYTF.

A word on this clone: Within the sample, other DNA sequences also encode this same CDR3. V gene TRBV10-3 combines with J gene TRBJ1-6; D may be TRBD1 (5 bases). CDR1 and CDR2 from the germline V gene are ENHRY and SYGVKD. V shed 6 bases and J shed 5 bases, with 14 bases lying between them. The CDR3 is 15 amino acids. The CDR3 DNA sequence: TGTGCCATCAGCGAAAGGACGGGGGATAATTCACCCCTCCACTTT. Protein product: CAISERTGDNSPLHF.

This chain connects TRBV6-5 to TRBJ1-6, with D maybe TRBD1 (5 bases). The germline CDR1 and CDR2 sequences are MNHEY and SVGAGI. This CDR3 has 15 residues. V was trimmed by 7 bases and J by 2 bases, leaving 12 bases between them. CDR3 loop: CASTQGWAYNSPLHF. The CDR3 bases are TGTGCCAGCACCCAGGGTTGGGCCTATAATTCACCCCTCCACTTT.

The V and J genes are TRBV7-8 and TRBJ1-2, with 9 nucleotides matching TRBD1. This CDR3 is 13 amino acids long. Germline values: CDR1 SGHVS, CDR2 FQNEAQ. After removal of 3 bases from V and 5 bases from J, the junction contained 1 base not matched to a gene. As DNA, the CDR3 is TGTGCCAGCAGCTTGGGACAGGGATATGGCTACACCTTC. It specifies CASSLGQGYGYTF. The whole variable domain, remainder taken from reference TRBV7-8 and TRBJ1-2, is GAGVSQSPRYKVAKRGQDVALRCDPISGHVSLFWYQQALGQGPEFLTYFQNEAQLDKSGLPSDRFFAERPEGSVSTLKIQRTQQEDSAVYLCASSLGQGYGYTFGSGTRLTVV.

The chain carries TRBV6-4 and TRBJ1-2; D possibly corresponds to TRBD1 (5 bases). This CDR3 is built from 16 residues. Trimming removed 2 bases at V and 2 bases at J, with 15 bases between. Germline V gene lookup returns CDR1 MRHNA and CDR2 SNTAGT. The CDR3 coding sequence is TGTGCCAGCAGTGACCGTAGTAAGGGGCGCAACTATGGCTACACCTTC. This sequence encodes CASSDRSKGRNYGYTF.

This clone has a single count. V is TRBV7-8 and J is TRBJ1-5, with a possible D match to TRBD1 (5 bases). CDR1 SGHVS and CDR2 FQNEAQ come from the germline V gene. V was cut by 0 bases and J by 2 bases, with 11 bases left in between. This CDR3 is 16 amino acids long. DNA for the CDR3: TGTGCCAGCAGCTTAGCGGGCGGGGGTGGCAATCAGCCCCAGCATTTT. Its translation: CASSLAGGGGNQPQHF.

This clone appeared a few times. V and J are TRBV25-1 and TRBJ1-1; tentatively, D is TRBD1 (5 bases). The V and J ends lost 4 bases and 1 base respectively, with 10 bases between them. The CDR3 sequence is 14 residues long. The V gene's germline CDR1 is MGHDK and CDR2 SYGVNS. Written as DNA, the CDR3 is TGTGCCAGCAGTGCATTGGACAAGAACACTGAAGCTTTCTTT. Protein product: CASSALDKNTEAFF.

V gene TRBV28 combines with J gene TRBJ2-1, with D maybe TRBD2 (6 bases). The V end lost 6 bases, the J end lost 0 bases, and 12 bases lay between the germline ends. Germline-derived CDR1 and CDR2 are MDHEN and SYDVKM. The CDR3 runs 15 residues. The DNA of the CDR3 is TGTGCCAGCAGCCTGACAGCGGGCTCCTACAATGAGCAGTTCTTC. Its protein product is CASSLTAGSYNEQFF.

The chain carries TRBV5-1 and TRBJ1-1; D is possibly TRBD1 (5 bases). The CDR3 covers 13 residues. In germline, CDR1 is SGHRS, CDR2 YFSETQ. Trimming took 4 bases from V and 4 from J, leaving 11 bases between them. The CDR3 protein is CASSPSGGTEAFF. The CDR3 DNA reads as TGCGCCAGCAGCCCTTCGGGGGGCACTGAAGCTTTCTTT.

The chain joins TRBV5-4 to TRBJ2-3, with 7 bases aligning to TRBD1. The CDR3 runs 17 residues. Trimming took 0 bases from V and 0 from J; bases not matched to a gene: 7. Per the germline V gene, CDR1 is SGHNT and CDR2 is YYREEE (reference sequence). CDR3: CASSLAPGTVSTDTQYF. The CDR3 DNA sequence: TGTGCCAGCAGCTTGGCCCCCGGGACAGTCAGCACAGATACGCAGTATTTT.

Remarks on this clone: One junction end does not reproduce the germline sequence, and a read error may be involved. The V call is TRBV7-9, the J call TRBJ2-2, with a weak D call TRBD2 (6 bases). Looked up from germline, CDR1 is SEHNR and CDR2 is FQNEAQ (reference sequence). This CDR3 is built from 15 residues. The CDR3 region has the DNA TGTTCCAGCAGCTCTCCCAGCGGGTTTATCGGGGAGCTGTTTTTT. Encoded protein: CSSSSPSGFIGELFF.

The rearrangement joins TRBV2 to TRBJ2-1; TRBD2 agrees at 10 bases. V shed 4 bases, J shed 0 bases, and the junction held 0 bases outside the gene matches. CDR3 size: 15 residues. The germline gives CDR1 SNHLY, CDR2 FYNNEI. The CDR3 sequence is CASSGTSGSYNEQFF. CDR3 nucleotides: TGTGCCAGCAGTGGGACTAGCGGCTCCTACAATGAGCAGTTCTTC.

The chain combines TRBV6-1 with TRBJ2-7; 12 bases line up with TRBD1. Trimming cost V 1 base and J 6 bases; bases outside gene matches: 7. This CDR3 region has 16 residues. Looked up from germline, CDR1 is MNHNS and CDR2 is SASEGT. CDR3: CASSEGEGTGGGEQYF. CDR3 nucleotides: TGTGCCAGCAGTGAAGGCGAAGGGACAGGGGGCGGCGAGCAGTACTTC.

V and J are TRBV29-1 and TRBJ2-1, with D possibly TRBD1 on 7 matching bases. Germline-derived CDR1 and CDR2 are SQVTM and ANQGSEA. The CDR3 is 12 residues long. V was pared by 7 bases and J by 4 bases, with 11 bases between. CDR3 nucleotide sequence: TGCAGCGCTGCGGGACAGTACAATGAGCAGTTCTTC. This gives the protein CSAAGQYNEQFF.

The chain recombines TRBV9 with TRBJ2-5; TRBD1 is a possible D gene (5 bases). Germline CDR1 and CDR2: SGDLS and YYNGEE. V was trimmed by 0 bases and J by 5 bases, leaving 11 bases between them. This CDR3 contains 14 residues. The CDR3, as DNA: TGTGCCAGCAGCGTAGGTCAGGGTGCGGAGACCCAGTACTTC. It translates to CASSVGQGAETQYF.

The chain is built from TRBV27 and TRBJ2-1; D is unresolved. The CDR3 loop spans 14 amino acids. Germline V lookup: CDR1 MNHEY, CDR2 SMNVEV (reference sequence). Trimming pared 6 bases from V and 8 bases from J, leaving 17 bases between. CDR3 in DNA: TGTGCCAGCAGCCCGCACCCAAGCACTGATGAGCAGTTCTTC. Encoded protein: CASSPHPSTDEQFF.

V is TRBV6-5 and J is TRBJ1-6; 7 bases agree with TRBD1. The CDR3 sequence is 14 residues long. V was clipped by 11 bases and J by 8 bases; unmatched bases: 12. The germline V gene encodes CDR1 MNHEY and CDR2 SVGAGI. The CDR3 DNA reads as TGTGCCTCCTCACCCGGACAGGATTATTCACCCCTCCACTTT. It is translated as CASSPGQDYSPLHF.

V is TRBV7-2 and J is TRBJ2-3; 7 bases align to TRBD1. V shed 5 bases, J shed 0 bases, and the junction held 8 bases outside the gene matches. CDR1 SGHTA and CDR2 FQGNSA come from the germline V gene. CDR3 size: 16 residues. CDR3: CASSPDRPSSTDTQYF. For the CDR3, the DNA is TGTGCCAGCAGCCCGGACAGGCCAAGCAGCACAGATACGCAGTATTTT.

The chain's CDR3 is CSVEQGPRGEQYF. As DNA, the CDR3 is TGCAGCGTTGAACAGGGGCCCAGGGGCGAGCAGTACTTC. This chain uses TRBV29-1 with TRBJ2-7, with D perhaps matching TRBD1 (6 bases). The CDR3 covers 13 residues. Germline values: CDR1 SQVTM, CDR2 ANQGSEA. Trimming cost V 2 bases and J 6 bases, with 14 bases left between them.

This clone was found a few times. This rearrangement joins TRBV1 to TRBJ2-6; TRBD2, the table's D call, was not compared with the DNA. TRBV1 is listed as a pseudogene. The CDR3 has 18 amino acids. CDR3 protein: CTSSHRLAGSSGANVLTF. CDR3 bases: TGCACCAGCAGCCATCGGCTAGCGGGGAGCTCTGGGGCCAACGTCCTGACTTTC.

This clone was seen a single time. The chain has TRBV5-6 and TRBJ2-5, with 15 bases fitting TRBD2. Germline CDR1 SGHDT, CDR2 YYEEEE. The V and J ends lost 4 bases and 4 bases, in that order; junction bases with no gene match: 11. The CDR3 contains 18 residues. This CDR3 is CASSPGLAGGVAGETQYF. The CDR3 bases are TGTGCCAGCAGCCCGGGACTAGCGGGAGGAGTGGCGGGAGAGACCCAGTACTTC.

This chain connects TRBV5-4 to TRBJ2-1; possible D gene TRBD2, 5 bases. CDR1 SGHNT and CDR2 YYREEE come from the germline V gene (reference sequence). The CDR3 runs to 14 residues. The V gene lost 2 bases and the J gene lost 9 bases, with 15 bases spanning the gap. The CDR3 sequence is CASSLKLWESEQFF. The CDR3 coding sequence is TGTGCCAGCAGCTTAAAACTGTGGGAGAGTGAGCAGTTCTTC.

The V call is TRBV27, the J call TRBJ1-5; 12 bases are shared with TRBD1. This CDR3 has 14 residues. The J segment lost 4 bases and the V segment lost 10 bases, leaving 5 bases of the junction unmatched. CDR1 is MNHEY, CDR2 SMNVEV, per germline (reference sequence). The CDR3 reads CATGTGGPNQPQHF. The CDR3 nucleotides are TGTGCCACCGGGACAGGGGGCCCAAATCAGCCCCAGCATTTT.

The chain joins TRBV25-1 to TRBJ2-5; D remains unclear. Germline lookup yields CDR1 MGHDK and CDR2 SYGVNS. V gave up 2 bases and J gave up 2 bases, with 6 bases separating them. The CDR3 runs 13 residues. This chain's CDR3 is CASSEHRQETQYF. As DNA, the CDR3 is TGTGCCAGCAGTGAACACAGACAAGAGACCCAGTACTTC.

The V gene is TRBV5-1, the J gene TRBJ2-5, with 8 bases lining up with TRBD1. The V and J ends lost 0 bases and 1 base, in that order; junction bases with no gene match: 2. CDR3 size: 15 residues. Germline V gene sequence: CDR1 SGHRS, CDR2 YFSETQ. CDR3 DNA: TGCGCCAGCAGCTTGGCGGGACAGGTCCAAGAGACCCAGTACTTC. Its protein is CASSLAGQVQETQYF.

The V gene is TRBV18, the J gene TRBJ2-7, with 9 bases lining up with TRBD1. Trimming at V came to 4 bases and at J to 6 bases, leaving 4 bases not matched to a gene. Germline V gives CDR1 KGHSH, CDR2 LQKENI. The CDR3 extends over 13 amino acids. The CDR3 DNA sequence: TGTGCCAGCTCACTCGCGACAGGGGGCGAGCAGTACTTC. It encodes CASSLATGGEQYF.